Presented here are 20 T cell receptor beta chains from one specimen sequenced in a study of shared clonotypes between healthy human individuals. Repertoires were generated with immunoSEQ multiplex PCR, while TCRdb's copy carries only in-frame clones and drops some. The data show about 800,000 clones, about 96% seen once. Naivety among CD8 cells was defined by CD45RO negativity and positive CCR7 selection, thereby excluding terminally differentiated effector memory CD45RA+ cells. Sequences were obtained from naive CD8+ T cells sorted from blood. These receptors were taken from a young man in good health.

The CDR3 region is CASSWVVWDQQETQYF. The CDR3 coding sequence is TGTGCCAGCAGCTGGGTTGTGTGGGACCAACAAGAGACCCAGTACTTC. This rearrangement joins TRBV7-9 to TRBJ2-5, with D perhaps assigned TRBD1 or TRBD2 (5 bases each). V lost 4 bases and J lost 2, with 17 bases in between. CDR3 length equals 16 residues. Germline V gene data show CDR1 as SEHNR and CDR2 as FQNEAQ (reference sequence).

CDR3 nucleotide sequence: TGTGCCATCAGTGTGGGGCCCGGGGCGATAGATACGCAGTATTTT. Its translation is CAISVGPGAIDTQYF. The gene calls are TRBV10-3 and TRBJ2-3; the D gene could be TRBD1 or TRBD2 (5 bases each). Germline V gene lookup returns CDR1 ENHRY and CDR2 SYGVKD. The CDR3 spans 15 residues. Trimming shortened V by 4 bases and J by 5 bases, and 16 bases separated the two germline ends.

This sequence joins TRBV7-3 and TRBJ2-5, with TRBD2 as a possible D gene (5 bases). With 2 bases removed from V and 10 bases from J, the gap between germline ends came to 11 bases. Germline assignment: CDR1 SGHTA and CDR2 FQGTGA. The CDR3 length is 12 residues. The CDR3 sequence is CASSLEGGDQYF. CDR3 DNA: TGTGCCAGCAGCTTAGAGGGCGGAGACCAGTACTTC.

Concerning this clone: Other DNA variants within this sample encode the same CDR3. J is TRBJ2-7 and V is TRBV5-4; possible D gene TRBD2, 5 bases. V shed 0 bases and J shed 4 bases, with 8 bases lying between them. Germline V lookup: CDR1 SGHNT, CDR2 YYREEE (reference sequence). The CDR3 runs to 13 residues. This chain's CDR3 is CASSLGTEYEQYF. The DNA of the CDR3 is TGTGCCAGCAGCTTGGGGACTGAGTACGAGCAGTACTTC. The full variable domain, in which reference TRBV5-4 and TRBJ2-7 provide the parts outside the CDR3, is ETGVTQSPTHLIKTRGQQVTLRCSSQSGHNTVSWYQQALGQGPQFIFQYYREEENGRGNFPPRFSGLQFPNYSSELNVNALELDDSALYLCASSLGTEYEQYFGPGTRLTVT.

The chain recombines TRBV27 with TRBJ2-7; D unresolved. The CDR3 spans 13 residues. Per the germline V gene, CDR1 is MNHEY and CDR2 is SMNVEV (reference sequence). Trimming stripped 4 bases from V and 2 bases from J, with 9 bases between. CDR3 sequence: CASSYRVTYEQYF. CDR3 nucleotide sequence: TGTGCCAGCAGTTACCGGGTTACCTACGAGCAGTACTTC.

The chain couples TRBV7-9 to TRBJ2-2; D possibly corresponds to TRBD2 (5 bases). The CDR3 is 13 residues long. V was clipped by 6 bases and J by 7 bases, with 12 bases between them. Germline CDR1 is SEHNR and CDR2 is FQNEAQ (reference sequence). CDR3 in DNA: TGTGCCAGCAGGGGGAGTATCGGCGGGGAGCTGTTTTTT. It translates to CASRGSIGGELFF.

Concerning this clone: Other DNA variants within this sample encode the same CDR3. The chain recombines TRBV2 with TRBJ2-1; D unresolved. This CDR3 comprises 11 residues. Trimming removed 4 bases from V and 5 bases from J, with 3 bases in between. Germline-derived CDR1 and CDR2 are SNHLY and FYNNEI. CDR3 sequence reads: CASSGNNEQFF. DNA of the CDR3: TGTGCCAGCAGTGGCAACAATGAGCAGTTCTTC.

This chain uses TRBV13 with TRBJ2-7; D possibly corresponds to TRBD2 (5 bases). Germline V gene lookup returns CDR1 PRHDT and CDR2 FYEKMQ (reference sequence). The CDR3 is 13 amino acids. Trimming cost V 0 bases and J 6 bases, with 9 bases left between them. CDR3 in amino acids: CASSLGQAGEQYF. CDR3 DNA sequence: TGTGCCAGCAGCTTAGGCCAGGCGGGCGAGCAGTACTTC. Full variable domain (remainder filled in from reference TRBV13 and TRBJ2-7): AAGVIQSPRHLIKEKRETATLKCYPIPRHDTVYWYQQGPGQDPQFLISFYEKMQSDKGSIPDRFSAQQFSDYHSELNMSSLELGDSALYFCASSLGQAGEQYFGPGTRLTVT.

The chain employs TRBV29-1 and TRBJ1-2; 7 bases are a match to TRBD1. This CDR3 has 12 amino acids. Trimming took 5 bases from V and 4 from J; bases not matched to a gene: 4. Germline V gives CDR1 SQVTM, CDR2 ANQGSEA. The CDR3 nucleotides are TGCAGCGTTTTGGACAGGTTCTATGGCTACACCTTC. Its translation: CSVLDRFYGYTF.

This sequence joins TRBV7-8 and TRBJ2-2; TRBD2 aligns across 9 bases. The CDR3 contains 16 residues. The V and J ends lost 5 bases and 5 bases, in that order; junction bases with no gene match: 9. The germline V gene encodes CDR1 SGHVS and CDR2 FQNEAQ. The CDR3: CASSPIRLAETGELFF. CDR3 nucleotides: TGTGCCAGCAGCCCTATTCGACTAGCGGAAACCGGGGAGCTGTTTTTT.

This chain links TRBV5-1 with TRBJ1-4, with 11 bases that match TRBD1. The ends lost 0 bases at V and 8 bases at J; junction bases unmatched: 3. Germline V CDR1 and CDR2: SGHRS, YFSETQ. This CDR3 has 15 amino acids. The CDR3, as DNA: TGCGCCAGCAGCTTGGAAGGGACAGGGGGAGAAAAACTGTTTTTT. Protein product: CASSLEGTGGEKLFF.

The chain has TRBV7-9 and TRBJ1-2; 7 positions agree with TRBD1. The CDR3 is 15 amino acids. With V trimmed by 5 bases and J by 8 bases, 14 bases remained unmatched. The germline V gene encodes CDR1 SEHNR and CDR2 FQNEAQ (reference sequence). CDR3 sequence reads: CASSSRDSSHVGYTF. Written as DNA, the CDR3 is TGTGCCAGCAGCAGCCGGGACAGCTCGCATGTAGGCTACACCTTC.

The CDR3 sequence is CASSPWTSGSYEQYF. The DNA of the CDR3 is TGTGCCAGCAGCCCCTGGACTAGCGGGAGCTACGAGCAGTACTTC. The V call is TRBV5-6, the J call TRBJ2-7, with TRBD2 identical over 13 bases. The CDR3 is 15 residues long. CDR1 is SGHDT, CDR2 YYEEEE, per germline. J lost 3 bases, V lost 4 bases, and 4 bases had no gene match. Using reference TRBV5-6 and TRBJ2-7 for the parts outside the CDR3, the full variable domain is DAGVTQSPTHLIKTRGQQVTLRCSPKSGHDTVSWYQQALGQGPQFIFQYYEEEERQRGNFPDRFSGHQFPNYSSELNVNALLLGDSALYLCASSPWTSGSYEQYFGPGTRLTVT.

The rearrangement links TRBV11-2 to TRBJ2-2; D gene ambiguous. The CDR3 consists of 15 residues. V shed 4 bases and J shed 2 bases, with 11 bases lying between them. The germline gives CDR1 SGHAT, CDR2 FQNNGV. The CDR3 DNA reads TGTGCCAGCAGCTCTACGGACCCAAACACCGGGGAGCTGTTTTTT. This codes for CASSSTDPNTGELFF.

The CDR3 loop is CASSFGVNYGYTF. The CDR3 DNA reads TGTGCCAGCAGTTTTGGAGTTAACTATGGCTACACCTTC. The chain employs TRBV27 and TRBJ1-2; no definite D call. CDR1 MNHEY and CDR2 SMNVEV come from the germline V gene (reference sequence). Trimming removed 3 bases at V and 1 base at J, with 6 bases between. This CDR3 comprises 13 residues.

This clone was seen only once. V gene TRBV4-1 combines with J gene TRBJ2-7; 15 nucleotides align to TRBD2. This CDR3 is 19 amino acids long. The germline V gene encodes CDR1 MGHRA and CDR2 YSYEKL. The V segment lost 1 base and the J segment 4 bases; nucleotides outside the gene matches: 11. This CDR3 is CASSQGRLGLAGGPYEQYF. In DNA form, the CDR3 reads TGCGCCAGCAGCCAAGGGCGGCTCGGACTAGCGGGAGGGCCTTACGAGCAGTACTTC.

The V gene is TRBV5-6, the J gene TRBJ2-7; D perhaps matches TRBD2 (6 bases). Trimming stripped 1 base from V and 1 base from J, with 15 bases between. There are 16 residues in the CDR3. Germline CDR1 and CDR2: SGHDT and YYEEEE. The CDR3: CASSLFGGSGSYEQYF. In DNA form, the CDR3 reads TGTGCCAGCAGCTTGTTCGGTGGTAGCGGATCCTACGAGCAGTACTTC.

The chain couples TRBV7-9 to TRBJ2-4, with a weak D call TRBD2 (5 bases). This CDR3 has 13 residues. Trimming removed 6 bases from V and 15 bases from J, with 21 bases in between. CDR1 SEHNR and CDR2 FQNEAQ come from the germline V gene (reference sequence). In DNA form, the CDR3 reads TGTGCCAGCAGGGATACTAACCGGGAATCTTTGTACTTC. It is translated as CASRDTNRESLYF. Full variable domain (rest looked up from reference TRBV7-9 and TRBJ2-4): DTGVSQNPRHKITKRGQNVTFRCDPISEHNRLYWYRQTLGQGPEFLTYFQNEAQLEKSRLLSDRFSAERPKGSFSTLEIQRTEQGDSAMYLCASRDTNRESLYFGAGTRLSVL.

The chain links TRBV29-1 to TRBJ2-4; a possible D gene is TRBD2 (6 bases). The CDR3 totals 13 residues. Germline CDR1 SQVTM, CDR2 ANQGSEA. V was shortened by 3 bases and J by 7 bases, with 13 bases between the two germline ends. The CDR3 DNA follows: TGCAGCGTTGAGCCGGGGGTAGCTAACATTCAGTACTTC. It specifies CSVEPGVANIQYF.

V is TRBV27 and J is TRBJ2-3; the D gene could be TRBD1 or TRBD2 (5 bases each). CDR1 and CDR2 (germline): MNHEY, SMNVEV (reference sequence). The CDR3 is made up of 13 amino acids. The V gene lost 8 bases and the J gene lost 4 bases, with 13 bases spanning the gap. CDR3 coding DNA: TGTGCCAGCGGGTTAGGGGACGCAGATACGCAGTATTTT. Translating gives CASGLGDADTQYF.